Shown below are 32 T cell receptor beta chains from a single sample sequenced in a study of PD-L1 blockade in urothelial cancer. Indicated time point: pretreatment peripheral blood. Sequenced by immunoSEQ multiplex PCR; TCRdb stores in-frame clones only, minus some. The table shows some 56,000 clones, with around four fifths occurring only once. Sequences were derived from PBMCs, sampled around atezolizumab (anti-PD-L1) treatment. Every receptor here comes from a man in his fifties or sixties with urothelial cancer.

This chain joins TRBV28 and TRBJ1-3, with TRBD1 matching 11 bases. V lost 5 bases to trimming and J lost 2 bases; unmatched junction nucleotides: 17. The CDR3 contains 20 residues. CDR1 MDHEN and CDR2 SYDVKM come from the germline V gene. Written as DNA, the CDR3 is TGTGCCAGCAGTGCCGCCGACTGGGACAGGGGGTCAGTTGCTGGAAACACCATATATTTT. The encoded protein is CASSAADWDRGSVAGNTIYF.

The V gene is TRBV14, the J gene TRBJ1-3, with D uncertain. The CDR3 extends over 16 amino acids. CDR1 is SGHDN, CDR2 FVKESK, per germline. V was shortened by 1 base and J by 0 bases, with 10 bases between the two germline ends. The CDR3 DNA sequence: TGTGCCAGCAGCCAAGCATCTACAGCCTCTGGAAACACCATATATTTT. Its translation: CASSQASTASGNTIYF.

The chain is built from TRBV6-6 and TRBJ2-7, with D possibly matching TRBD1 (6 bases). CDR1 is MNHNY and CDR2 is SVGAGI in the germline V gene (reference sequence). Between the trimmed V and J ends, which lost 6 bases and 2 bases, there was a span of 17 bases. This CDR3 has 15 residues. CDR3 DNA: TGTGCCAGCAGCGACGCAAGGGGGAATACCTACGAGCAGTACTTC. Translated, it gives CASSDARGNTYEQYF.

This chain links TRBV18 with TRBJ2-1; perhaps TRBD2 as D (5 bases). Germline V gene sequence: CDR1 KGHSH, CDR2 LQKENI. Trimming pared 0 bases from V and 10 bases from J, leaving 19 bases between. The CDR3 covers 16 residues. The CDR3, as DNA: TGTGCCAGCTCACCACCGGGTCTGCACAGCGGCCAGGAGCAGTTCTTC. Its translation: CASSPPGLHSGQEQFF.

The CDR3 here is CASSQVLGGKGTTNYGYTF. The CDR3 DNA is TGCGCCAGCAGCCAAGTGCTCGGAGGTAAAGGGACAACTAACTATGGCTACACCTTC. The chain uses TRBV4-1 and TRBJ1-2; D is perhaps TRBD1 (6 bases). The ends were cut back, 1 base at V and 0 bases at J, with 21 bases in the middle. This CDR3 region has 19 residues. CDR1 is MGHRA and CDR2 is YSYEKL in the germline V gene.

This chain joins TRBV7-2 and TRBJ2-7, with TRBD2 matching 7 bases. Trimming at V came to 1 base and at J to 9 bases, leaving 9 bases not matched to a gene. Germline-derived CDR1 and CDR2 are SGHTA and FQGNSA. The CDR3 extends over 14 amino acids. CDR3 amino acids: CASSLGLVGGWQYF. The CDR3 DNA sequence: TGTGCCAGCAGCTTAGGACTGGTCGGGGGGTGGCAGTACTTC.

The rearrangement uses TRBV10-2 and TRBJ2-7; tentatively, D is TRBD2 (6 bases). The CDR3 consists of 17 residues. Germline V gene data show CDR1 as WSHSY and CDR2 as SAAADI. Trimming took off 0 bases at V and 3 bases at J, with 18 bases between the two ends. The CDR3, as DNA: TGCGCCAGCAGTGAGTCTGGAGTTGGTAGCGGCAACTACGAGCAGTACTTC. Translation gives CASSESGVGSGNYEQYF.

This sequence joins TRBV6-5 and TRBJ1-1, with TRBD1 matching over 8 bases. Trimming cost V 5 bases and J 5 bases; bases outside gene matches: 7. This CDR3 comprises 14 residues. The germline V gene has CDR1 MNHEY and CDR2 SVGAGI. CDR3 DNA: TGTGCCAGCAGTAGCAGGGGGCGCGGGACTGAAGCTTTCTTT. It encodes CASSSRGRGTEAFF.

This chain links TRBV5-1 with TRBJ1-1, with D unresolved. Germline loops: CDR1 SGHRS, CDR2 YFSETQ. V gave up 1 base and J gave up 10 bases, with 14 bases separating them. The CDR3 consists of 13 residues. The CDR3 is CASSLMAEALAFF. For the CDR3, the DNA is TGCGCCAGCAGCTTGATGGCCGAGGCTCTAGCTTTCTTT.

This chain joins TRBV6-5 and TRBJ2-3, with D possibly being TRBD1 (7 bases). Deletions cut 5 bases from V and 3 bases from J, with 15 bases between. Germline-derived CDR1 and CDR2 are MNHEY and SVGAGI. The CDR3 extends over 15 amino acids. CDR3 coding DNA: TGTGCCAGCAGTAACAGGGGCGGAGGGACAGATACGCAGTATTTT. It yields the protein CASSNRGGGTDTQYF.

This clone occurred once. J is TRBJ2-5 and V is TRBV5-4, with 10 bases matching TRBD2. The germline CDR1 and CDR2 sequences are SGHNT and YYREEE (reference sequence). The length of the CDR3 is 16 residues. V lost 0 bases to trimming and J lost 5 bases; unmatched junction nucleotides: 7. CDR3 protein: CASSLVSGLASETQYF. DNA of the CDR3: TGTGCCAGCAGCTTGGTTTCGGGACTAGCGAGCGAGACCCAGTACTTC.

V usage is TRBV7-2 and J usage is TRBJ1-1; the D is unclear. CDR3 size: 12 residues. CDR1 SGHTA and CDR2 FQGNSA come from the germline V gene. The V gene lost 5 bases and the J gene lost 3 bases, with 7 bases spanning the gap. The CDR3 bases are TGTGCCAGCAGCGCACAGTACACTGAAGCTTTCTTT. Amino acids: CASSAQYTEAFF.

The chain uses TRBV10-1 and TRBJ1-1, with unresolved D. The CDR3 sequence is 13 residues long. CDR1 WNHNN and CDR2 SYGVQD come from the germline V gene (reference sequence). V lost 2 bases, J lost 6 bases, and 10 bases lay in between. CDR3 DNA: TGCGCCAGCAGTGAGGCCATTACGGCTGAAGCTTTCTTT. Amino acids: CASSEAITAEAFF.

CDR3 protein: CASSVGDSRVNQPQHF. The CDR3 nucleotides read TGTGCCAGCAGCGTAGGTGACAGTAGGGTCAATCAGCCCCAGCATTTT. The V gene is TRBV9, the J gene TRBJ1-5; D may be TRBD1 (5 bases). Trimming cost V 0 bases and J 3 bases, with 13 bases left between them. CDR3 size: 16 residues. Germline V gene lookup returns CDR1 SGDLS and CDR2 YYNGEE.

The rearrangement uses TRBV6-1 and TRBJ2-3; 10 nucleotides line up with TRBD1. Germline V gene data show CDR1 as MNHNS and CDR2 as SASEGT. Trimming cost V 4 bases and J 5 bases; bases outside gene matches: 9. The CDR3 length is 16 residues. DNA of the CDR3: TGTGCCAGCAGTGCGGAGAGGACAGGGGGAGTAGATACGCAGTATTTT. This codes for CASSAERTGGVDTQYF.

The chain combines TRBV7-2 with TRBJ2-1, with 9 bases lining up with TRBD2. Looked up from germline, CDR1 is SGHTA and CDR2 is FQGNSA. V shed 9 bases and J 4 bases; nucleotides not matched to a gene: 7. The CDR3 runs to 14 residues. The CDR3 region has the DNA TGTGCCAGTCAGGCGGCGGGAGGGTACAATGAGCAGTTCTTC. It translates to CASQAAGGYNEQFF.

The rearrangement links TRBV9 to TRBJ2-7; 8 bases fit TRBD1. V was clipped by 0 bases and J by 4 bases; unmatched bases: 12. Germline CDR1 reads SGDLS; CDR2 reads YYNGEE. The CDR3 is 17 amino acids. CDR3: CASSVDGTGDVKYEQYF. The CDR3 bases are TGTGCCAGCAGCGTAGATGGGACAGGAGACGTAAAATACGAGCAGTACTTC.

The CDR3 protein is CASTSGGLDYEQYF. In DNA form, the CDR3 reads TGTGCCAGTACCTCGGGAGGTTTAGACTACGAGCAGTACTTC. This chain joins TRBV19 and TRBJ2-7; 7 bases agree with TRBD2. Germline V gene lookup returns CDR1 LNHDA and CDR2 SQIVND (reference sequence). There are 14 residues in the CDR3. V shed 7 bases and J 3 bases; nucleotides not matched to a gene: 9.

The chain joins TRBV7-9 to TRBJ1-4; D is undetermined. This CDR3 is 15 amino acids long. Germline V lookup: CDR1 SEHNR, CDR2 FQNEAQ (reference sequence). V was clipped by 5 bases and J by 8 bases, with 18 bases between them. The DNA of the CDR3 is TGTGCCAGCAGCCCCGGGGTCTTTCAAGGGGAAAAACTGTTTTTT. Amino acid sequence: CASSPGVFQGEKLFF.

The gene calls are TRBV10-3 and TRBJ1-6, with D possibly matching TRBD1 (6 bases). The germline V gene has CDR1 ENHRY and CDR2 SYGVKD. Trimming shortened V by 3 bases and J by 5 bases, and 14 bases separated the two germline ends. The CDR3 has 16 amino acids. In nucleotides, the CDR3 is TGTGCCATCAGTGAAACAGGGCCGCCAAATAATTCACCCCTCCACTTT. It is translated as CAISETGPPNNSPLHF.

The chain employs TRBV5-6 and TRBJ2-3; a weak D match, TRBD2 (6 bases). The CDR3 has 14 residues. Deletions cut 4 bases from V and 11 bases from J, with 20 bases between. CDR1 SGHDT and CDR2 YYEEEE come from the germline V gene. CDR3 sequence: CASSPVSRDLLQYF. The CDR3 DNA reads TGTGCCAGCAGCCCCGTCAGCCGGGACTTATTGCAGTATTTT.

This clone was recorded once. The chain joins TRBV27 to TRBJ2-5, with 11 nucleotides matching TRBD1. This CDR3 is 16 amino acids long. The germline CDR1 and CDR2 sequences are MNHEY and SMNVEV (reference sequence). V was pared by 4 bases and J by 4 bases, with 8 bases of the junction left unmatched. This CDR3 reads CASSWGQGGLGETQYF. CDR3 sequence (DNA): TGTGCCAGCAGTTGGGGACAGGGGGGGTTAGGAGAGACCCAGTACTTC.

The chain combines TRBV28 with TRBJ2-7; D unclear. Trimming took off 2 bases at V and 2 bases at J, with 7 bases between the two ends. CDR3 size: 13 residues. The germline gives CDR1 MDHEN, CDR2 SYDVKM. CDR3 sequence: CASSLGPTYEQYF. For the CDR3, the DNA is TGTGCCAGCAGTTTAGGGCCGACCTACGAGCAGTACTTC.

With regard to this clone: At one boundary the junction diverges from the germline segment, which might be a read error. The rearrangement links TRBV11-2 to TRBJ2-2; 7 bases align to TRBD1. In germline, CDR1 is SGHAT, CDR2 FQNNGV. The CDR3 covers 15 residues. As DNA, the CDR3 is TGTGCCAGCAGCCTAGACAGGGTCCCAGCCGGGGAGCTGTTTTTT. It is translated as CASSLDRVPAGELFF.

This clone occurred a few times. The rearrangement joins TRBV6-4 to TRBJ2-2, with D possibly TRBD2 on 5 matching bases. Trimming pared 2 bases from V and 3 bases from J, leaving 7 bases between. CDR1 MRHNA and CDR2 SNTAGT come from the germline V gene. The CDR3 extends over 14 amino acids. CDR3 residues: CASSDLEDTGELFF. The CDR3 DNA sequence: TGTGCCAGCAGTGACCTGGAGGACACCGGGGAGCTGTTTTTT.

This sequence joins TRBV5-1 and TRBJ2-7; 10 bases fit TRBD1. Per germline, CDR1 SGHRS and CDR2 YFSETQ. This CDR3 contains 16 residues. V lost 0 bases to trimming and J lost 3 bases; unmatched junction nucleotides: 6. The CDR3 DNA is TGCGCCAGCAGCTTGGCGGGACAGGGGCTCCTCTACGAGCAGTACTTC. It translates to CASSLAGQGLLYEQYF.

This chain links TRBV19 with TRBJ1-5; 7 bases are a match to TRBD1. Trimming at V came to 4 bases and at J to 4 bases, leaving 4 bases not matched to a gene. The CDR3 spans 14 residues. CDR1 and CDR2 from the germline V gene are LNHDA and SQIVND (reference sequence). The CDR3 protein is CASSTLQGNQPQHF. The CDR3 region has the DNA TGTGCCAGTAGTACCTTACAGGGGAATCAGCCCCAGCATTTT.

This clone was observed many times. V usage is TRBV10-1 and J usage is TRBJ2-4; possibly TRBD1 for D (6 bases). Looked up from germline, CDR1 is WNHNN and CDR2 is SYGVQD (reference sequence). Trimming shortened V by 0 bases and J by 3 bases, and 15 bases separated the two germline ends. This CDR3 has 17 amino acids. CDR3 coding DNA: TGCGCCAGCAGTGAGTCAGGAACAGGGTGGGACAAAAACATTCAGTACTTC. This sequence encodes CASSESGTGWDKNIQYF.

The J gene is TRBJ2-7, the V gene TRBV27, with TRBD2 matching over 13 bases. The CDR3 has 19 amino acids. V lost 5 bases and J lost 3; bases outside the gene matches: 16. Looked up from germline, CDR1 is MNHEY and CDR2 is SMNVEV (reference sequence). In nucleotides, the CDR3 is TGTGCCAGCAGTCCAACCGGACTAGCGGGAGTGCCCAGCATCTACGAGCAGTACTTC. The encoded protein is CASSPTGLAGVPSIYEQYF.

CDR3 sequence: CASSGAGGLSYEQYF. In nucleotides, the CDR3 is TGTGCCAGCAGTGGGGCCGGTGGACTTTCCTACGAGCAGTACTTC. This sequence joins TRBV25-1 and TRBJ2-7; D is perhaps TRBD2 (5 bases). The CDR3 has 15 amino acids. Germline CDR1 and CDR2: MGHDK and SYGVNS. Trimming left V 4 bases short and J 1 base short, with 14 bases between.

This clone occurred a few times. The same CDR3 arises from other DNA sequences in this sample as well. The V gene is TRBV20-1, the J gene TRBJ1-5; D gene ambiguous. The germline gives CDR1 DFQATT, CDR2 SNEGSKA (reference sequence). Trimming stripped 2 bases from V and 7 bases from J, with 3 bases between. This CDR3 contains 10 residues. The CDR3 DNA reads as TGCAGTGCTAGACAGCAGCCCCAGCATTTT. Residues: CSARQQPQHF.

The chain combines TRBV10-1 with TRBJ2-2; TRBD1 agrees at 12 bases. The CDR3 length is 14 residues. J lost 5 bases, V lost 8 bases, and 3 bases had no gene match. The germline CDR1 and CDR2 sequences are WNHNN and SYGVQD (reference sequence). CDR3 in DNA: TGCGCCAGCGCGGGACAGGGGGCTACCGGGGAGCTGTTTTTT. The encoded protein is CASAGQGATGELFF.